The sequence of this TCR beta chain was determined in a study of OX40 agonist ivuxolimab in advanced cancers. Clones were sequenced by immunoSEQ multiplex PCR, and TCRdb holds only the in-frame ones, with some missing. Altogether 55,000 to 80,000 clones are present, about 83% being singletons, with the ten largest covering more than 8%. Germline-derived CDR1 and CDR2 are SGHVS and FNYEAQ. With 4 bases removed from V and 0 bases from J, the gap between germline ends came to 10 bases. The CDR3 is 15 residues long. Sampling times: baseline, cycle 4 day 1, cycle 7 day 1. The clonotype was recovered from an adult with an advanced solid tumor such as melanoma, head and neck, liver or kidney cancer. This specimen was CD4+ or CD8+ T cells sorted from blood, taken in a trial of the OX40 agonist ivuxolimab. This sequence joins TRBV7-6 and TRBJ1-3, with unresolved D. In DNA form, the CDR3 reads TGTGCCAGCAGCTCTAAATCAGGCTCTGGAAACACCATATATTTT. Protein: CASSSKSGSGNTIYF.